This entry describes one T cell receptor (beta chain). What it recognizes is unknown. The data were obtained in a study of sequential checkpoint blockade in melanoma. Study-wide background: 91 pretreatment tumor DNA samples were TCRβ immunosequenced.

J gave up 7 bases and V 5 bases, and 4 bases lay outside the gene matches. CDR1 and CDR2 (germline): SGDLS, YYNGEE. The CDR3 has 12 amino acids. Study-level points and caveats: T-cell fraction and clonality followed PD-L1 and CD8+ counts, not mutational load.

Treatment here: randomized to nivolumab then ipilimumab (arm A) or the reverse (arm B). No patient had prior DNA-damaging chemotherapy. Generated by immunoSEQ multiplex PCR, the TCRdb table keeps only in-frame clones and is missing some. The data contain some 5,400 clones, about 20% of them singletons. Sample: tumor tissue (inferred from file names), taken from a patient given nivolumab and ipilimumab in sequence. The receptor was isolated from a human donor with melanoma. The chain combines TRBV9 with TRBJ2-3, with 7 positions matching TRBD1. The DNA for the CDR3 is TGTGCCAGCAGTCGACAGGGAAATACGCAGTATTTT. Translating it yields CASSRQGNTQYF.